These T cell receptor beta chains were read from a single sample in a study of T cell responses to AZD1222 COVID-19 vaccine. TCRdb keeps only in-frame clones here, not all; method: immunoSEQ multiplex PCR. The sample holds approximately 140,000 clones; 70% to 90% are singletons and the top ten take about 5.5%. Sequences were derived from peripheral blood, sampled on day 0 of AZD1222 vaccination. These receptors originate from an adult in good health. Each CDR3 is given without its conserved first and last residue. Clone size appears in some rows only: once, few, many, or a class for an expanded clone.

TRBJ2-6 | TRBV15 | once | ATSRRDRGSGANVLT
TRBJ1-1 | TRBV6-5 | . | ASSPTTVEAF
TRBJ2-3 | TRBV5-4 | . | ASSLGVTGTSKY
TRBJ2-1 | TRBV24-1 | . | ATSGPSDNEQF
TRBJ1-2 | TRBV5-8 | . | ASSLGEGLALGYT
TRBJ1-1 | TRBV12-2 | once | ASRFQENTEAF
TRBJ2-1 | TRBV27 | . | ASSLYGGTYNEQF
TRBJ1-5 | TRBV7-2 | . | ASSLATGGNQPQH
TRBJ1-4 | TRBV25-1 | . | ASSPGVRVNEKLF
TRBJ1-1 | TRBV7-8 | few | ASSDRGKTEAF
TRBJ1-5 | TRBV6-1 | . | ASSESGDHQPQH
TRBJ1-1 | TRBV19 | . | ASKVGNTEAF
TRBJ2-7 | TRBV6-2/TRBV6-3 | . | ASSRAPRDTYEQY
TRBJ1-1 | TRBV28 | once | ASSPIDRENTEAF
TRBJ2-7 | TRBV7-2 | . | ASSRLAATPYEQY
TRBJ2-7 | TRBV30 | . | AGGQGGPNEQY
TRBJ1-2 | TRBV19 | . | ASRRDRGSSADYGYT
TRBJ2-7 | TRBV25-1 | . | ASSEYGGNGYEQY
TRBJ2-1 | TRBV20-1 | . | SASLTGVSYNEQF
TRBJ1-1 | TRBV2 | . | ASRQQGAKNTEAF
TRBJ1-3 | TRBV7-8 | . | ASSLALWSSGNTIY
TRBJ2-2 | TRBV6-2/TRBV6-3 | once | ASSYTRAGELF
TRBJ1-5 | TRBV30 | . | AWSVRTGGGQPQH
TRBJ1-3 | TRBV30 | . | AWGRTFTPGNTIY
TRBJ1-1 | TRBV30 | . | AWSKGGNTEAF
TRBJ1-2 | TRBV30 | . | AWGRQGQYGYT
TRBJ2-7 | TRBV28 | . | ASSPSVAGTPYEQY
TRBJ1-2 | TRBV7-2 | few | ASSPSGGEGRAGGYT
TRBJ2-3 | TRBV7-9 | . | ASLDHGQGTADTQY
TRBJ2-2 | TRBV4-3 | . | ASSQDWRGGSWAGELF
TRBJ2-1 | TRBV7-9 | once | ASSSFRGVQDNEQF
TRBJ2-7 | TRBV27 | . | ASSLGSGNPYEQY
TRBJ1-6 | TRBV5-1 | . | ASSLSSTANYNSPLH
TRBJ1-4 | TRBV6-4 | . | ASSDGQGSNEKLF
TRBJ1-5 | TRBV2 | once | ASSEDHNQPQH
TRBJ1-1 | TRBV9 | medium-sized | ASSVAEGTEAF
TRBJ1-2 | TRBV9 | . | ASSVLDRFNYGYT
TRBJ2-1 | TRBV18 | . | ASSLPTGSYNEQF
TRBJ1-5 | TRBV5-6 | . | ASSRGALGGRQPQH
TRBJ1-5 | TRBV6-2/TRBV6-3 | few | ASSYSIVSGGGNQPQH
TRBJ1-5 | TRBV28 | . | ASSYGTGNQPQH
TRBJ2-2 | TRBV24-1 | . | ATSRDSGAGELF
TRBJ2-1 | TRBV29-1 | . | SAEGSGSYNEQF
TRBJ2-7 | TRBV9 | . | ASSVGAGIHEQY
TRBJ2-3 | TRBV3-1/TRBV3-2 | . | ASRHAGRADTQY
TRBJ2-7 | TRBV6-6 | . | ASSYYPSEYEQY
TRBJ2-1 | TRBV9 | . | ASAGTFYNEQF
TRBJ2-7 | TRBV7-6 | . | ASSRAGDIRTYEQY
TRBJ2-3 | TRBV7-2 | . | ASSLPLSGSSTDTQY